These 15 T cell receptor beta chains were all obtained from the same sample, sequenced in a study of shared clonotypes between healthy human individuals. Data came from immunoSEQ multiplex PCR; TCRdb stores just in-frame clones and leaves some out. The sample contains about 2.4 million clones, under 95% of which appear only once. Sequencing used naive CD4+ T cells from PBMCs. Subset specified: CD45RA+ positively selected. These receptor sequences come from a man aged 18-30 years in good health. Some clones in this sample may be carry-over from other donors' samples.

This clone is a singleton in its sample. The chain recombines TRBV19 with TRBJ2-2, with D tentatively TRBD2 (6 bases). Germline CDR1 is LNHDA and CDR2 is SQIVND (reference sequence). Trimming removed 5 bases from V and 4 bases from J, with 14 bases in between. The CDR3 consists of 15 residues. The CDR3, as DNA: TGTGCCAGTAGTTGGAGGGCAGGAACCACCGGGGAGCTGTTTTTT. This gives the protein CASSWRAGTTGELFF.

The J gene is TRBJ1-4, the V gene TRBV7-8, with D possibly TRBD1 on 5 matching bases. The CDR3 has 15 amino acids. The V gene's germline CDR1 is SGHVS and CDR2 FQNEAQ. Trimming removed 0 bases from V and 8 bases from J, with 13 bases in between. The CDR3 DNA reads as TGTGCCAGCAGCTTAGCTGGGGCAGTAGGAGAAAAACTGTTTTTT. Translating it yields CASSLAGAVGEKLFF.

This clone has only one observation. This chain uses TRBV10-1 with TRBJ1-1; 8 nucleotides agree with TRBD1. The V gene end was trimmed by 1 base and the J gene end by 7 bases; junction bases not matched to a gene: 11. Germline V gene lookup returns CDR1 WNHNN and CDR2 SYGVQD (reference sequence). The CDR3 has 16 amino acids. The CDR3 coding sequence is TGCGCCAGCAGTGAGTTCCCCGGGACAGGAAATAATGAAGCTTTCTTT. The encoded protein is CASSEFPGTGNNEAFF.

The chain uses TRBV10-1 and TRBJ2-5, with D tentatively TRBD2 (5 bases). CDR1 is WNHNN and CDR2 is SYGVQD in the germline V gene (reference sequence). V dropped 3 bases and J dropped 0 bases, with 14 bases sitting between them. The length of the CDR3 is 16 residues. The CDR3 protein is CASSDRLTTHQETQYF. The CDR3 bases are TGCGCCAGCAGTGACCGACTAACCACACACCAAGAGACCCAGTACTTC.

This clone has only one observation. J is TRBJ2-7 and V is TRBV4-1; D may be TRBD2 (6 bases). CDR1 MGHRA and CDR2 YSYEKL come from the germline V gene. The CDR3 runs 14 residues. Deletions cut 1 base from V and 4 bases from J, with 11 bases between. CDR3: CASSQVAAVYEQYF. Written as DNA, the CDR3 is TGCGCCAGCAGCCAAGTAGCGGCCGTTTACGAGCAGTACTTC.

V gene TRBV7-2 combines with J gene TRBJ1-2; 7 bases match TRBD1. CDR1 SGHTA and CDR2 FQGNSA come from the germline V gene. Losses at the gene ends were 5 bases for V and 7 bases for J; bases not matched to a gene: 13. The CDR3 is 15 amino acids. CDR3 loop: CASSARDSSVGGYTF. Here the CDR3 DNA reads TGTGCCAGCAGCGCCCGGGACAGCTCTGTGGGTGGCTACACCTTC.

The chain couples TRBV5-4 to TRBJ2-3; TRBD2 aligns across 10 bases. The CDR3 consists of 16 residues. The ends lost 4 bases at V and 3 bases at J; junction bases unmatched: 8. Germline V gene data show CDR1 as SGHNT and CDR2 as YYREEE (reference sequence). The DNA for the CDR3 is TGTGCCAGCAGCCCCGGGAGCGGGAGGGGTACAGATACGCAGTATTTT. This translates into CASSPGSGRGTDTQYF.

V gene TRBV15 combines with J gene TRBJ1-2; D is unresolved. From germline, CDR1 is LNHNV and CDR2 YYDKDF (reference sequence). CDR3 length: 15 amino acids. Trimming took 1 base from V and 6 from J, leaving 15 bases between them. The CDR3 here is CATSRGTLGSDGYTF. CDR3 in DNA: TGTGCCACCAGCAGAGGCACGTTGGGATCGGATGGCTACACCTTC.

This clone was seen a single time. The V gene is TRBV28, the J gene TRBJ2-7, with no clear D. Germline V gene data show CDR1 as MDHEN and CDR2 as SYDVKM. This CDR3 has 13 residues. V was pared by 4 bases and J by 5 bases, with 12 bases between. The CDR3 reads CASSYRAPNEQYF. CDR3 DNA: TGTGCCAGCAGTTACCGGGCGCCGAACGAGCAGTACTTC.

The rearrangement links TRBV5-1 to TRBJ2-7, with TRBD2 matching 7 bases. The trim removed 4 bases at V and 4 bases at J, leaving 8 bases unmatched. The CDR3 covers 14 residues. In germline, CDR1 is SGHRS, CDR2 YFSETQ. Here the CDR3 DNA reads TGCGCCAGCAGCCAGGCTAGCGGACCTTACGAGCAGTACTTC. It translates to CASSQASGPYEQYF.

This chain links TRBV7-2 with TRBJ1-2; D is unresolved. The V gene lost 1 base and the J gene lost 2 bases, with 8 bases spanning the gap. Germline CDR1 is SGHTA and CDR2 is FQGNSA. This CDR3 region has 14 residues. CDR3 in amino acids: CASSLGAENYGYTF. CDR3 coding DNA: TGTGCCAGCAGCTTAGGGGCAGAAAACTATGGCTACACCTTC.

The rearrangement joins TRBV30 to TRBJ2-1; 8 nucleotides agree with TRBD1. With V trimmed by 1 base and J by 6 bases, 2 bases remained unmatched. Germline-derived CDR1 and CDR2 are GTSNPN and SVGIG (reference sequence). CDR3 size: 13 residues. CDR3 sequence reads: CAWSADRGNEQFF. CDR3 bases: TGTGCCTGGAGTGCCGACAGGGGCAATGAGCAGTTCTTC.

This clone came up once. The chain recombines TRBV29-1 with TRBJ1-1; possible D gene TRBD1, 6 bases. The CDR3 has 17 residues. The germline V and J ends were trimmed by 4 bases and 2 bases, with 23 bases remaining between them. CDR1 SQVTM and CDR2 ANQGSEA come from the germline V gene. CDR3 nucleotide sequence: TGCAGCGTTGTGGTCTCGGGGGGCCATGGGCCCAACACTGAAGCTTTCTTT. This gives the protein CSVVVSGGHGPNTEAFF.

The chain employs TRBV6-5 and TRBJ2-7; 7 positions agree with TRBD1. This CDR3 is 14 amino acids long. J gave up 3 bases and V 6 bases, and 8 bases lay outside the gene matches. In germline, CDR1 is MNHEY, CDR2 SVGAGI. In nucleotides, the CDR3 is TGTGCCAGCAGCCGACAGGGTGGAATCTACGAGCAGTACTTC. This codes for CASSRQGGIYEQYF.

The CDR3 is CSVGARVYEQYF. The CDR3 nucleotides read TGCAGCGTTGGGGCCAGGGTTTACGAGCAGTACTTC. This chain connects TRBV29-1 to TRBJ2-7; D may be TRBD1 (5 bases). CDR1 SQVTM and CDR2 ANQGSEA come from the germline V gene. V gave up 4 bases and J gave up 4 bases, with 11 bases separating them. The CDR3 runs 12 residues.